This entry features one T cell receptor (beta chain) sequence. Its antigen remains unidentified. Within one base of it there is no much larger clone, and no base qualities were kept. The sample originates from a study of blood T cell repertoires in COVID-19 (dated by TCRdb to the early 2020s). For context, the study as a whole: Samples from collaborators originated in the United States, Italy and Spain and spanned both the acute and convalescent phases of COVID-19. The repertoires were released in a freely available public database intended as a resource for research on the immune response to SARS-CoV-2. The prospective study material was composed of cDNA or gDNA derived from T cells, B-cell-depleted T cells, or PBMCs. A de-identified subject ID, COVID-19 status, age in years and sex were almost always included in the sample metadata. Where HLA class I and class II types were available, the types were taken from metadata supplied by the sample provider, not from assay-based typing. Deeply sampled blood TCRbeta repertoires from subjects exposed to, actively infected with, or recovered from COVID-19 were included in the dataset. The samples were drawn from two sources: the first 160 participants of the ongoing ImmuneRACE study, and 950 to 1,500 subjects contributed by 6 global collaborators.

Overall study results and their limits: Clinical and demographic metadata were provided uncurated, with the amount varying by source and participant.

TCRbeta CDR3 regions were amplified from genomic DNA using the immunoSEQ Assay, a bias-controlled multiplex PCR. The authors' pipeline ran thus. The number of nucleated cells in each sample was estimated by amplification of reference gene primers within the assay. To quantify the absolute abundance of each unique TCRbeta CDR3 rearrangement, sequence reads were collapsed and filtered. For each sample, productive Simpson clonality was calculated by taking the square root of Simpson's diversity index across productive rearrangements. TCRdb mirrors the immuneACCESS table, restricted to in-frame sequences. Some clones are absent from its copies; in checked studies, under half trace to an unresolved V gene, and the reason for the others is unknown. The V and J calls and the clone size are those of that table, but D and trimming were determined from the DNA. Here the sample has about 260,000 clones; about 89% occur a single time. The top ten clonotypes cover roughly 9.8% of the sample.

Another Seattle source contributed samples from volunteer blood donors who had recovered from COVID-19. Whole blood was collected in K2EDTA tubes by collaborating institutions according to the institutions' own protocols. Collaborator samples were shipped for TCRbeta analysis as frozen whole blood, isolated PBMCs, or DNA extracted from either sample type. Including cysteine and phenylalanine, the CDR3 has 14 amino acids. Only CDR3 DNA is held: 42 bases, read in frame from base 1. CDR1 is given as SGHTA and CDR2 as FQGNSA, both from the germline V gene. V and J are trimmed by 4 bases and 5 bases, and the gene matches miss 5 bases of the junction.

The sequence derives from a man aged 35-49 years who had recovered from COVID-19. The chain was built from TRBV7-2 and TRBJ2-1, with 7 bases aligning to TRBD2. The source material was peripheral blood. The bases are TGTGCCAGCAGCTGGCAGCGGGACCACAATGAGCAGTTCTTC. Its protein is CASSWQRDHNEQFF.